This TCR beta chain stems from a study of T cells in women clearing cervical HPV infection. Study-wide context: Cases were women with histologically confirmed HPV16-related CIN3 or worse, including a couple of invasive cancers. Blood came at first lesion visit for cases, post-clearance for controls. With HLA typing for only a few women, HLA confounding remains possible.

Points on this clone: Its antigen is not identified. The CDR3 end falls 3 residues outside the read, so it is completed with the germline J gene.

Measured with immunoSEQ multiplex PCR; TCRdb has only the in-frame clones, and not every one. This repertoire includes roughly 13,000 clones. Study results and limitations: Richness differences could reflect unmeasured T-cell content per sample.

Germline V lookup: CDR1 MDHEN, CDR2 SYDVKM. Trimming left V 5 bases short and J 3 bases short, with 14 bases between. This CDR3 comprises 15 residues. The source is a woman between 18 and 70 years old with a cervical HPV16 infection that either progressed to CIN3+ or cleared (not recorded which). This rearrangement joins TRBV28 to TRBJ2-1; the D gene is possibly TRBD1 (8 bases). The sample comprised blood buffy coat. This chain's CDR3 is CASSGRDRNYNEQFF. The part of the CDR3 DNA that was read is TGTGCCAGCAGTGGGAGGGACAGGAACTACAATGAG.